The next 25 T cell receptor beta chains were all read from a single sample in a study of blood T cell repertoires in COVID-19. Sequencing was performed with immunoSEQ multiplex PCR; in TCRdb, only in-frame clones are kept and a portion is missing. Of about 180,000 clones in the sample, 80% were seen once. Sequenced sample: PBMCs or T cells enriched from blood (not recorded which). These receptors were obtained from a man in his 60s who had been exposed to COVID-19.

A word on this clone: The sample holds other DNA sequences that translate to the same CDR3. This rearrangement joins TRBV11-2 to TRBJ2-5; 11 nucleotides agree with TRBD2. The CDR3 length is 15 residues. The J segment lost 4 bases and the V segment lost 3 bases, leaving 4 bases of the junction unmatched. Germline CDR1 reads SGHAT; CDR2 reads FQNNGV. The CDR3 DNA reads TGTGCCAGCAGCTTTAGCGGGAGGGCCGGAGAGACCCAGTACTTC. This encodes CASSFSGRAGETQYF.

The chain employs TRBV28 and TRBJ1-1, with 8 nucleotides matching TRBD1. V gave up 6 bases and J gave up 1 base; unmatched junction bases: 7. This CDR3 has 15 residues. The germline gives CDR1 MDHEN, CDR2 SYDVKM. DNA for the CDR3: TGTGCCAGCAGCGGACAGGGCATTCAGAACACTGAAGCTTTCTTT. It codes for CASSGQGIQNTEAFF.

V gene TRBV12-3 or TRBV12-4 combines with J gene TRBJ2-2; no clear D. V was shortened by 6 bases and J by 5 bases, with 10 bases between the two germline ends. CDR3 length: 13 amino acids. As DNA, the CDR3 is TGTGCCAGCAGACAGCAAGCAACCGGGGAGCTGTTTTTT. This encodes CASRQQATGELFF.

The CDR3 DNA reads as TGTGCCAGCAGCTTAGCGAAAATTGTCCTTACAGTGAGCTACGAGCAGTACTTC. Protein product: CASSLAKIVLTVSYEQYF. The chain joins TRBV7-8 to TRBJ2-7; D unresolved. This CDR3 contains 18 residues. V was pared by 0 bases and J by 3 bases, with 21 bases between. The germline gives CDR1 SGHVS, CDR2 FQNEAQ.

The sample holds a few counts of this clone. The chain joins TRBV6-5 to TRBJ2-5; TRBD1 matches 8 bases. CDR1 is MNHEY, CDR2 SVGAGI, per germline. Losses at the gene ends were 5 bases for V and 1 base for J; bases not matched to a gene: 6. This CDR3 is built from 15 residues. Here the CDR3 DNA reads TGTGCCAGCAGTAGGACAGGGAACGGCCAAGAGACCCAGTACTTC. Its translation is CASSRTGNGQETQYF.

The V and J genes are TRBV19 and TRBJ1-5, with 7 bases identical to TRBD1. The CDR3 is made up of 16 amino acids. Unmatched junction bases numbered 8, after V lost 3 bases and J lost 3 bases. Germline V gene lookup returns CDR1 LNHDA and CDR2 SQIVND (reference sequence). For the CDR3, the DNA is TGTGCCAGTAGTATTTTTCTTGGGACAGTCAATCAGCCCCAGCATTTT. It specifies CASSIFLGTVNQPQHF. The full variable domain, completed using reference TRBV19 and TRBJ1-5, is DGGITQSPKYLFRKEGQNVTLSCEQNLNHDAMYWYRQDPGQGLRLIYYSQIVNDFQKGDIAEGYSVSREKKESFPLTVTSAQKNPTAFYLCASSIFLGTVNQPQHFGDGTRLSIL.

The chain combines TRBV9 with TRBJ2-1; D uncertain. Looked up from germline, CDR1 is SGDLS and CDR2 is YYNGEE. This CDR3 spans 14 amino acids. Trimming cost V 0 bases and J 0 bases, with 4 bases left between them. The CDR3 spells CASSVAPSYNEQFF. As DNA, the CDR3 is TGTGCCAGCAGCGTAGCTCCCTCCTACAATGAGCAGTTCTTC.

This sequence joins TRBV7-8 and TRBJ1-5; 7 nucleotides line up with TRBD1. J gave up 6 bases and V 5 bases, and 10 bases lay outside the gene matches. The CDR3 consists of 15 residues. Germline CDR1 reads SGHVS; CDR2 reads FQNEAQ. CDR3 region: CASSNGVSGGQPQHF. CDR3 bases: TGTGCCAGCAGCAACGGGGTTTCAGGGGGTCAGCCCCAGCATTTT.

V and J are TRBV9 and TRBJ2-3, with D perhaps matching TRBD1 (5 bases). Trimming stripped 8 bases from V and 4 bases from J, with 11 bases between. The CDR3 length is 12 residues. From germline, CDR1 is SGDLS and CDR2 YYNGEE. CDR3 coding DNA: TGTGCCAGTGCAGGGCCCGCAGATACGCAGTATTTT. It codes for CASAGPADTQYF.

This chain joins TRBV30 and TRBJ1-3; TRBD1 agrees at 7 bases. The CDR3 is 15 residues long. The J segment lost 2 bases and the V segment lost 0 bases, leaving 4 bases of the junction unmatched. Germline CDR1 GTSNPN, CDR2 SVGIG (reference sequence). This chain's CDR3 is CAWSVNRGTGNTIYF. CDR3 coding DNA: TGTGCCTGGAGTGTAAACAGGGGTACTGGAAACACCATATATTTT.

V gene TRBV7-9 combines with J gene TRBJ2-2, with D perhaps TRBD1 (6 bases). The germline V gene encodes CDR1 SEHNR and CDR2 FQNEAQ (reference sequence). This CDR3 is built from 16 residues. V gave up 8 bases and J gave up 0 bases, with 16 bases separating them. The CDR3 loop is CASYELWDTNTGELFF. The DNA for the CDR3 is TGTGCCAGCTATGAATTATGGGACACGAACACCGGGGAGCTGTTTTTT.

J is TRBJ1-2 and V is TRBV7-2; the D is unclear. Trimming shortened V by 4 bases and J by 5 bases, and 8 bases separated the two germline ends. CDR3 length: 12 amino acids. CDR1 and CDR2 (germline): SGHTA, FQGNSA. This CDR3 reads CASSSAIYGYTF. The CDR3 DNA sequence: TGTGCCAGCAGCTCAGCTATTTATGGCTACACCTTC.

V is TRBV7-2 and J is TRBJ2-1; D call uncertain. Germline CDR1 SGHTA, CDR2 FQGNSA. The V end lost 3 bases, the J end lost 0 bases, and 12 bases lay between the germline ends. CDR3 length: 16 residues. The CDR3 DNA reads TGTGCCAGCAGCTTGTGGGCCACCAGCTCCTACAATGAGCAGTTCTTC. Protein product: CASSLWATSSYNEQFF.

This clone came up once. The genes are TRBV7-3 and TRBJ1-6; 10 bases match TRBD1. The CDR3 contains 15 residues. Germline CDR1 reads SGHTA; CDR2 reads FQGTGA. V lost 3 bases, J lost 10 bases, and 6 bases stayed unmatched. CDR3 residues: CASSFSGTGESPLHF. The CDR3 nucleotides read TGTGCCAGCAGCTTCTCCGGGACAGGGGAATCACCCCTCCACTTT.

The chain links TRBV27 to TRBJ1-5; tentative D call: TRBD1 (6 bases). The CDR3 runs 16 residues. V shed 7 bases and J shed 2 bases, with 18 bases lying between them. The germline V gene has CDR1 MNHEY and CDR2 SMNVEV (reference sequence). The CDR3 here is CASISRAGAGNQPQHF. In DNA, the CDR3 is TGTGCCAGCATTTCTAGGGCGGGGGCTGGCAATCAGCCCCAGCATTTT.

This chain links TRBV2 with TRBJ1-5; 9 bases line up with TRBD1. The CDR3 loop spans 14 amino acids. The V segment lost 6 bases and the J segment 2 bases; nucleotides outside the gene matches: 2. The germline V gene has CDR1 SNHLY and CDR2 FYNNEI. The CDR3: CASRTGGGNQPQHF. The CDR3 DNA sequence: TGTGCCAGCAGGACAGGGGGGGGCAATCAGCCCCAGCATTTT.

V usage is TRBV5-6 and J usage is TRBJ1-6, with 9 bases aligning to TRBD1. The germline V gene encodes CDR1 SGHDT and CDR2 YYEEEE. The CDR3 has 15 residues. Losses at the gene ends were 6 bases for V and 8 bases for J; bases not matched to a gene: 9. The CDR3 sequence: CASNSQDRGYSPLHF. CDR3 coding DNA: TGTGCCAGCAACTCCCAGGACAGGGGTTATTCACCCCTCCACTTT.

For the CDR3, the DNA is TGTGCCAGCAGCCCCTATCGACAAGGCACTGAAGCTTTCTTT. This codes for CASSPYRQGTEAFF. V gene TRBV9 combines with J gene TRBJ1-1; D unclear. Deletions cut 4 bases from V and 4 bases from J, with 14 bases between. The CDR3 consists of 14 residues. The germline gives CDR1 SGDLS, CDR2 YYNGEE.

V gene TRBV5-6 combines with J gene TRBJ1-2, with TRBD1 as a possible D gene (5 bases). Trimming took 4 bases from V and 3 from J, leaving 16 bases between them. The CDR3 extends over 15 amino acids. Germline V gives CDR1 SGHDT, CDR2 YYEEEE. CDR3 coding DNA: TGTGCCAGCAGCCGGCAACGGGGGTACTACTATGGCTACACCTTC. Residues: CASSRQRGYYYGYTF.

The chain joins TRBV11-3 to TRBJ1-6, with a weak D call TRBD1 (5 bases). V lost 4 bases, J lost 7 bases, and 17 bases lay in between. Germline V gene data show CDR1 as SGHNT and CDR2 as YENEEA. The length of the CDR3 is 16 residues. The CDR3 is CASSSSTGTINSPLHF. In nucleotides, the CDR3 is TGTGCCAGCAGCTCTTCGACCGGGACTATCAATTCACCCCTCCACTTT.

This chain connects TRBV21-1 to TRBJ2-2; TRBD1 is taken as the D call from the table, unchecked against the DNA. TRBV21-1 is recorded as a pseudogene. This CDR3 region has 16 residues. The CDR3 DNA is TGTGCCAGCAGCACCTACAGGGCCTCTAACACCGGGGAGCTGTTTTTT. This gives the protein CASSTYRASNTGELFF.

V and J are TRBV7-6 and TRBJ1-2; 7 nucleotides line up with TRBD1. Germline V CDR1 and CDR2: SGHVS, FNYEAQ. The CDR3 is 16 residues long. Trimming at V came to 0 bases and at J to 6 bases, leaving 10 bases not matched to a gene. In DNA, the CDR3 is TGTGCCAGCAGCTTAGCGGCAGGGGGTCGGCTGGATGGCTACACCTTC. It yields the protein CASSLAAGGRLDGYTF. Using reference TRBV7-6 and TRBJ1-2 for the parts outside the CDR3, the full variable domain is GAGVSQSPRYKVTKRGQDVALRCDPISGHVSLYWYRQALGQGPEFLTYFNYEAQQDKSGLPNDRFSAERPEGSISTLTIQRTEQRDSAMYRCASSLAAGGRLDGYTFGSGTRLTVV.

This chain links TRBV5-6 with TRBJ1-1; no definite D call. Germline assignment: CDR1 SGHDT and CDR2 YYEEEE. CDR3 length equals 13 residues. V was pared by 6 bases and J by 1 base, with 10 bases between. The chain's CDR3 is CASTSGRNTEAFF. The CDR3 bases are TGTGCCAGCACCAGTGGGAGGAACACTGAAGCTTTCTTT.

The rearrangement links TRBV6-5 to TRBJ2-6; no clear D. The CDR3 totals 16 residues. V lost 2 bases and J lost 0, with 8 bases in between. CDR1 MNHEY and CDR2 SVGAGI come from the germline V gene. CDR3 DNA: TGTGCCAGCAGTTACGGCTCAGGCTCTGGGGCCAACGTCCTGACTTTC. Protein: CASSYGSGSGANVLTF.

The chain has TRBV7-9 and TRBJ2-3; 8 positions match TRBD1. With V trimmed by 4 bases and J by 0 bases, 3 bases remained unmatched. This CDR3 has 15 residues. Germline-derived CDR1 and CDR2 are SEHNR and FQNEAQ (reference sequence). This CDR3 reads CASSWDRLSTDTQYF. The CDR3, as DNA: TGTGCCAGCAGCTGGGACAGGCTAAGCACAGATACGCAGTATTTT.